The clone carrying this T cell receptor (beta chain) was seen a handful of times. Its antigen is unidentified. V dropped 7 bases and J dropped 3; count of bases not matched to a gene: 8. This CDR3 is 15 amino acids long. CDR1 is SGHDT and CDR2 is YYEEEE in the germline V gene. In TCRdb, the RT-PCR reads were re-called with MiXCR into one record per CDR3 protein. This table holds 650,000 to 800,000 distinct CDR3 sequences, roughly 13% found once. The sample is drawn from a study of response to subunit inactivated influenza vaccine. Study-level points and caveats: The study's authors posited that every seasonal influenza vaccination enlists few new T cells.

The TCR sequence derives from a man aged 50 or older who received an inactivated influenza vaccine. The rearrangement links TRBV5-6 to TRBJ2-5; 11 nucleotides match TRBD1. This sample comprised PBMCs from blood, obtained less than 15 days before vaccination. CDR3 residues: CASFLPGQGEETQYF. The CDR3 DNA reads TGTGCCAGCTTTCTACCGGGACAGGGGGAAGAGACCCAGTACTTC. The full variable domain, with the rest looked up from reference TRBV5-6 and TRBJ2-5, is DAGVTQSPTHLIKTRGQQVTLRCSPKSGHDTVSWYQQALGQGPQFIFQYYEEEERQRGNFPDRFSGHQFPNYSSELNVNALLLGDSALYLCASFLPGQGEETQYFGPGTRLLVL.